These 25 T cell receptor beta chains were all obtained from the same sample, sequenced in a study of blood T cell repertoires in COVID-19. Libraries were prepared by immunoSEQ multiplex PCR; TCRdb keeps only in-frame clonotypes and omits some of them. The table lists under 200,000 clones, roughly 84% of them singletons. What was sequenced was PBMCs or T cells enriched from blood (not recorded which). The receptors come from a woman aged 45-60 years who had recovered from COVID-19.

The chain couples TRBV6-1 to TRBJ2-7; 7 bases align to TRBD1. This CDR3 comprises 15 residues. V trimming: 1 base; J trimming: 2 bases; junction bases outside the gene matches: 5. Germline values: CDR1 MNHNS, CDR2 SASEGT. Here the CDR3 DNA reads TGTGCCAGCAGTGAAGGAGGGGACAGAGCCTACGAGCAGTACTTC. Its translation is CASSEGGDRAYEQYF.

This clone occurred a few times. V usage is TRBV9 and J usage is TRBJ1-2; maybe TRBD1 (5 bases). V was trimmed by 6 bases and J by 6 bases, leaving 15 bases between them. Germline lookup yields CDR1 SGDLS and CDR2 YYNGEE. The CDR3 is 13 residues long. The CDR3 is CASKVSGGNGYTF. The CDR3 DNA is TGTGCCAGCAAAGTATCGGGGGGGAATGGCTACACCTTC.

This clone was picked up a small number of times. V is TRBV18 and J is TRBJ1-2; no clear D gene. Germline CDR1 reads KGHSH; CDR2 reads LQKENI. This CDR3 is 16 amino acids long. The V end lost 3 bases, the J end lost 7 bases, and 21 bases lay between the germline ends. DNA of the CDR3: TGTGCCAGCTCACCGTCGACATTAGAGGGTCTGAGTGGCTACACCTTC. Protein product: CASSPSTLEGLSGYTF. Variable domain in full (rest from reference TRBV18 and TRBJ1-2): NAGVMQNPRHLVRRRGQEARLRCSPMKGHSHVYWYRQLPEEGLKFMVYLQKENIIDESGMPKERFSAEFPKEGPSILRIQQVVRGDSAAYFCASSPSTLEGLSGYTFGSGTRLTVV.

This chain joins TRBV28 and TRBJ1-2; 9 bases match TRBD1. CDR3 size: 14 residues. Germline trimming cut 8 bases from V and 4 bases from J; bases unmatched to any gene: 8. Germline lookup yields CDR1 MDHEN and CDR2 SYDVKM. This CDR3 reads CASQNPGQGYGYTF. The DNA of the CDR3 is TGTGCCAGCCAAAATCCGGGACAGGGCTATGGCTACACCTTC.

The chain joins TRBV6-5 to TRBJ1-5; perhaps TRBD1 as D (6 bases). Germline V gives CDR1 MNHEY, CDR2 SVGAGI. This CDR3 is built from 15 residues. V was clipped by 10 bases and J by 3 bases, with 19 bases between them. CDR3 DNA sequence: TGTGCCACCAAAAACAGCGGGGGCTCCAATCAGCCCCAGCATTTT. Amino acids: CATKNSGGSNQPQHF.

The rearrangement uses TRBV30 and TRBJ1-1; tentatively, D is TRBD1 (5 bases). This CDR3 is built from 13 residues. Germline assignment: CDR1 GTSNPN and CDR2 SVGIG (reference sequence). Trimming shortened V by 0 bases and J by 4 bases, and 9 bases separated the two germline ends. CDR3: CAWSVGGPTEAFF. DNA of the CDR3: TGTGCCTGGAGTGTGGGGGGACCCACTGAAGCTTTCTTT.

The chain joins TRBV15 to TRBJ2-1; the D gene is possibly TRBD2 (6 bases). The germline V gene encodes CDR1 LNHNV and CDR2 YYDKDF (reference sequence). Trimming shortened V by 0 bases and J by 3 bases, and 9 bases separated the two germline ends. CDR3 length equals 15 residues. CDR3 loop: CATSRDGGGYNEQFF. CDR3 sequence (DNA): TGTGCCACCAGCAGAGACGGGGGAGGCTACAATGAGCAGTTCTTC.

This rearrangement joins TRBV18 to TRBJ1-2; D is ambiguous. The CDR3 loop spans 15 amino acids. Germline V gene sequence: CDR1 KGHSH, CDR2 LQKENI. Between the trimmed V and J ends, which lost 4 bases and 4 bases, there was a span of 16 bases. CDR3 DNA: TGTGCCAGCTCACTTGGAAGCGGGTCCAGCTATGGCTACACCTTC. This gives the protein CASSLGSGSSYGYTF.

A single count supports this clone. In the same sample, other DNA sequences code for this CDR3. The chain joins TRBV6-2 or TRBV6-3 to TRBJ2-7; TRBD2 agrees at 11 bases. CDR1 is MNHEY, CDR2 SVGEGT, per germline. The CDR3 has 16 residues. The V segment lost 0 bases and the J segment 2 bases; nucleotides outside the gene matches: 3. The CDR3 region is CASSYSGTSGTYEQYF. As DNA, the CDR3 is TGTGCCAGCAGTTACTCAGGGACTAGCGGAACCTACGAGCAGTACTTC.

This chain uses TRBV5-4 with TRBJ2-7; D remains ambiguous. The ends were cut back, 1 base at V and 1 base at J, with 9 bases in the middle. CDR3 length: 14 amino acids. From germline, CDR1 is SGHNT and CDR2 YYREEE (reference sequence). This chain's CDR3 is CASSLKSQSYEQYF. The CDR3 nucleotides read TGTGCCAGCAGCTTGAAAAGCCAATCCTACGAGCAGTACTTC.

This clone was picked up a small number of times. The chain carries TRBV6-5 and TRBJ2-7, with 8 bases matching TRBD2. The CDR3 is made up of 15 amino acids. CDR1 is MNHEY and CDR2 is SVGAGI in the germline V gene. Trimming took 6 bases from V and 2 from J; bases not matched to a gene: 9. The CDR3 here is CASSPPLAGPYEQYF. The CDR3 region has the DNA TGTGCCAGCAGCCCCCCTCTAGCGGGCCCCTACGAGCAGTACTTC.

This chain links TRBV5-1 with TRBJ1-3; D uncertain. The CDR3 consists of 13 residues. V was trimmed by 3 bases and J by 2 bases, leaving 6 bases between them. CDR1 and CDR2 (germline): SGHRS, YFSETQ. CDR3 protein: CASSSSAGNTIYF. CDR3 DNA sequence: TGCGCCAGCAGCTCCTCGGCTGGAAACACCATATATTTT.

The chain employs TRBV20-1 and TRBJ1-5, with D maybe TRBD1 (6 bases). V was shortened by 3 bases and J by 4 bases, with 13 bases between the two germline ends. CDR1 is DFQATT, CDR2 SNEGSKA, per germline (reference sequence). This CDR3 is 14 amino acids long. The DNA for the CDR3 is TGCAGTGCTAGTCCACAGGGAGGGAATCAGCCCCAGCATTTT. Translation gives CSASPQGGNQPQHF.

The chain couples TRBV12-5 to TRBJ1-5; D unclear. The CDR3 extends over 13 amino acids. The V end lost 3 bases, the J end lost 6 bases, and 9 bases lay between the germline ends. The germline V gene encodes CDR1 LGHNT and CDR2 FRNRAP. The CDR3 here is CASGFVESQPQHF. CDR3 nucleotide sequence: TGTGCTAGTGGTTTCGTGGAGAGTCAGCCCCAGCATTTT.

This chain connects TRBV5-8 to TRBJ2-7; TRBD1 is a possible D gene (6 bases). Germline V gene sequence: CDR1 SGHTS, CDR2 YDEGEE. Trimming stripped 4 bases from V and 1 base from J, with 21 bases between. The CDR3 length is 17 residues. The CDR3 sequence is CASSLWTGQGSSYEQYF. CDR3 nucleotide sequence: TGTGCCAGCAGCCTATGGACGGGGCAGGGGTCTTCCTACGAGCAGTACTTC.

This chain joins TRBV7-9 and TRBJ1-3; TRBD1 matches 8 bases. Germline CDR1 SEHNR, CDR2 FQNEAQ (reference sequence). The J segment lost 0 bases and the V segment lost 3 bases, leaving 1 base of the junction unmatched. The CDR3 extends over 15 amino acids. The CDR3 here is CASSFTGGSGNTIYF. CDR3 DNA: TGTGCCAGCAGCTTTACAGGGGGCTCTGGAAACACCATATATTTT.

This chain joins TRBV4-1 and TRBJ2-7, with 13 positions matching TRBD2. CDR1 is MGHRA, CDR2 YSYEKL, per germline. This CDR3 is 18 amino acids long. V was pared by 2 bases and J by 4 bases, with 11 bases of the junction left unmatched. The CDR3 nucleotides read TGCGCCAGCAGCCAAAACTACCTTGGACTAGCGGGAGCGTACGAGCAGTACTTC. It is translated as CASSQNYLGLAGAYEQYF.

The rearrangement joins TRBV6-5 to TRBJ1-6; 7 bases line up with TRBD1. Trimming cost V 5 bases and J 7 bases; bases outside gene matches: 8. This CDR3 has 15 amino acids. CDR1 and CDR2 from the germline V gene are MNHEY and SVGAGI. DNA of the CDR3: TGTGCCAGCAGTCTCGGGACAGCTTTCAATTCACCCCTCCACTTT. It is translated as CASSLGTAFNSPLHF.

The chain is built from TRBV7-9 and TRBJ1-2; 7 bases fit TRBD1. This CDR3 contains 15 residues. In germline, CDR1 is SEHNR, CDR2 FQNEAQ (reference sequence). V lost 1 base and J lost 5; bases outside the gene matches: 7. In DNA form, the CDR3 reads TGTGCCAGCAGCTTAGGAGGGGGCGCGAGGTATGGCTACACCTTC. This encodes CASSLGGGARYGYTF. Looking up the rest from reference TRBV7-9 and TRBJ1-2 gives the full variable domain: DTGVSQNPRHKITKRGQNVTFRCDPISEHNRLYWYRQTLGQGPEFLTYFQNEAQLEKSRLLSDRFSAERPKGSFSTLEIQRTEQGDSAMYLCASSLGGGARYGYTFGSGTRLTVV.

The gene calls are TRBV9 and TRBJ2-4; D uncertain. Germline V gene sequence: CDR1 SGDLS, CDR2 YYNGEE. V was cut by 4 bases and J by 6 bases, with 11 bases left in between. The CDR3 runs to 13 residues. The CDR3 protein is CASSSTGGNIQYF. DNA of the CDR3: TGTGCCAGCAGCTCTACCGGCGGAAACATTCAGTACTTC.

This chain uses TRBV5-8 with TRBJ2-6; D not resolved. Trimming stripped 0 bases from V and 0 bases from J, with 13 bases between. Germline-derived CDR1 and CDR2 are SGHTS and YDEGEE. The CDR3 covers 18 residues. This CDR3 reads CASSLEGRRFSGANVLTF. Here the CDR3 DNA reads TGTGCCAGCAGCTTGGAAGGAAGGCGGTTCTCTGGGGCCAACGTCCTGACTTTC.

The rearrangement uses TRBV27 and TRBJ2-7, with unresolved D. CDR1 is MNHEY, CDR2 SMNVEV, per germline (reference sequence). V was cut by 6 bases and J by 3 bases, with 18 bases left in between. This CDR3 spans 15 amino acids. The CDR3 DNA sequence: TGTGCCAGCAGATCCCTAGGCCCCGGAAACTACGAGCAGTACTTC. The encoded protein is CASRSLGPGNYEQYF.

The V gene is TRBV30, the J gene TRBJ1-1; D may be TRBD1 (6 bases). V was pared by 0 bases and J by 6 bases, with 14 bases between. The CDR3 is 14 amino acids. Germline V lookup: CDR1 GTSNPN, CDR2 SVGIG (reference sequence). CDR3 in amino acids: CAWSVGPGVAEAFF. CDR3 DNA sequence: TGTGCCTGGAGTGTCGGTCCAGGGGTTGCTGAAGCTTTCTTT. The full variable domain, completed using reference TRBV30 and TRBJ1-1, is SQTIHQWPATLVQPVGSPLSLECTVEGTSNPNLYWYRQAAGRGLQLLFYSVGIGQISSEVPQNLSASRPQDRQFILSSKKLLLSDSGFYLCAWSVGPGVAEAFFGQGTRLTVV.

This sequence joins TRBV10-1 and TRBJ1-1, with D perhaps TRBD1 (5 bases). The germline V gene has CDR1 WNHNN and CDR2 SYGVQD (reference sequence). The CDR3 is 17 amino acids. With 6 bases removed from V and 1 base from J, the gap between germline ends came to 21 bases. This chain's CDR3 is CASSPISLDQGNTEAFF. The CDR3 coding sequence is TGCGCCAGCAGCCCCATCTCCTTAGATCAGGGGAACACTGAAGCTTTCTTT.

CDR3 nucleotide sequence: TGCGCCAGCAGCCAAGGTACTGGCCCAGGGGGCTACGAGCAGTACTTC. Translation: CASSQGTGPGGYEQYF. The chain links TRBV4-3 to TRBJ2-7, with 7 bases lining up with TRBD1. Germline V gene sequence: CDR1 LGHNA, CDR2 YSLEER. This CDR3 has 16 amino acids. Trimming removed 1 base from V and 3 bases from J; junction bases left unmatched: 9.